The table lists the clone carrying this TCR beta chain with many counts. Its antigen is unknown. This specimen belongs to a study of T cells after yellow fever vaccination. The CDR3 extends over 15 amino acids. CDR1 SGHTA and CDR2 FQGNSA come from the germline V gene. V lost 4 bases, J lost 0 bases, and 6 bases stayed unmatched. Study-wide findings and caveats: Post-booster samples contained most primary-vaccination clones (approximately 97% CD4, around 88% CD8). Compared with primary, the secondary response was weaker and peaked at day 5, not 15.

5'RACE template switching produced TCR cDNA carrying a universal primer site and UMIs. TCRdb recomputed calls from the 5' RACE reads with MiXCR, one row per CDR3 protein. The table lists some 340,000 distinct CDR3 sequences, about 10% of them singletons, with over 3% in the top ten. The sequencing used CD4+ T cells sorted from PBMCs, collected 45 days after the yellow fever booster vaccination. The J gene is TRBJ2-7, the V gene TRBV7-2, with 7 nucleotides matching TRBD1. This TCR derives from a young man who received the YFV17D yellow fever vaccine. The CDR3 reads CASSSDRFYSYEQYF. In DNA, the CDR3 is TGTGCCAGCAGCTCGGACAGGTTTTACTCCTACGAGCAGTACTTC.